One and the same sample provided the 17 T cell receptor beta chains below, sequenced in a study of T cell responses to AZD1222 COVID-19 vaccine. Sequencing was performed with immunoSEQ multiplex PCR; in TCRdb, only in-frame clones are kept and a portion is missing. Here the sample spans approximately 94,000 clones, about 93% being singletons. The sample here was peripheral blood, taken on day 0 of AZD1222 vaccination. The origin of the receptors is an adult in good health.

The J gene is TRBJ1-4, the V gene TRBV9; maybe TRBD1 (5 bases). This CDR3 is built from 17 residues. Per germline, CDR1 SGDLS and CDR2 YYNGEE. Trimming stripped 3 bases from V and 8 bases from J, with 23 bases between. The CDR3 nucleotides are TGTGCCAGCAGCGCTAGCCCCATGGACATACGAAGGGAAAAACTGTTTTTT. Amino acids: CASSASPMDIRREKLFF.

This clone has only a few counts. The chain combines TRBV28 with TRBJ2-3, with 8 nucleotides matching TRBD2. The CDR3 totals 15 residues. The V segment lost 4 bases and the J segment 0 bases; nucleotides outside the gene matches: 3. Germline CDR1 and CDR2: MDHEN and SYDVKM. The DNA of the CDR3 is TGTGCCAGCAGTTCGGTAGCGGGAAGCACAGATACGCAGTATTTT. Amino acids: CASSSVAGSTDTQYF.

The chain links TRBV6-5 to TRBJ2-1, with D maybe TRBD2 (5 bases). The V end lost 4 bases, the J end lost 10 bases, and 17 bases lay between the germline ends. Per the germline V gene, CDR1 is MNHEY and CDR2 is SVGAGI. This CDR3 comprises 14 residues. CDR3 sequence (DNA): TGTGCCAGCAGTTCAGTACTCCGGGGTTTAGAGCAGTTCTTC. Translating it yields CASSSVLRGLEQFF.

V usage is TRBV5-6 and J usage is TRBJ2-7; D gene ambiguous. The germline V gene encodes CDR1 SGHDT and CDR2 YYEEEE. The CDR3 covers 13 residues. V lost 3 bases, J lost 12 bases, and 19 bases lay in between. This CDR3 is CASSSVRTQEWYF. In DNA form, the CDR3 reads TGTGCCAGCAGCTCCGTTCGGACGCAGGAATGGTACTTC.

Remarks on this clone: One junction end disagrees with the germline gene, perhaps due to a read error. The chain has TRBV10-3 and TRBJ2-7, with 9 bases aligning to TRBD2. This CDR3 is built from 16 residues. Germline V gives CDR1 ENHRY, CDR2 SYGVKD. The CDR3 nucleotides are TGCGAACCTAGCGGGGCCTTAAAAAAGCTCGCCTACGAGCAGTACTTC. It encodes CEPSGALKKLAYEQYF.

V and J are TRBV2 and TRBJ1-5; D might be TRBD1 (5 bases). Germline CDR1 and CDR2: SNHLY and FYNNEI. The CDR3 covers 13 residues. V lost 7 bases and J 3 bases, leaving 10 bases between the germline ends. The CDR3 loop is CASKRDVNQPQHF. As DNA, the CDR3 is TGTGCCAGCAAGAGGGACGTCAATCAGCCCCAGCATTTT.

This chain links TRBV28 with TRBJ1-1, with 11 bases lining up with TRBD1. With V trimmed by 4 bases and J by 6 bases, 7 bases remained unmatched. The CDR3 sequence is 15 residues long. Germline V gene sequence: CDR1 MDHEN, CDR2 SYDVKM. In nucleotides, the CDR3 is TGTGCCAGCAGTTCGACCGGGACAGGGGGGGCTGAAGCTTTCTTT. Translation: CASSSTGTGGAEAFF. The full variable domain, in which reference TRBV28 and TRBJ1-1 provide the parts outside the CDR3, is DVKVTQSSRYLVKRTGEKVFLECVQDMDHENMFWYRQDPGLGLRLIYFSYDVKMKEKGDIPEGYSVSREKKERFSLILESASTNQTSMYLCASSSTGTGGAEAFFGQGTRLTVV.

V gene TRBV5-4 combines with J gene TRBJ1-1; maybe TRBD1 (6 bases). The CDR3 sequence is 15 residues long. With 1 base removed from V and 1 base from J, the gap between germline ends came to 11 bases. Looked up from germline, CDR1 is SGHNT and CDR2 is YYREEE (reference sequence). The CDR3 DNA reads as TGTGCCAGCAGCTTGATTGGGGGCGGGAACACTGAAGCTTTCTTT. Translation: CASSLIGGGNTEAFF.

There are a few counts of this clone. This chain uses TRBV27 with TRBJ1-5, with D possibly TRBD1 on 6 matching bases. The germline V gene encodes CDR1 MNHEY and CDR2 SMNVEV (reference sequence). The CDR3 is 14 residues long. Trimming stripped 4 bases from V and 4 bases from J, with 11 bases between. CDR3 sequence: CASSYGQPNQPQHF. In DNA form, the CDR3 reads TGTGCCAGCAGTTATGGACAGCCAAATCAGCCCCAGCATTTT.

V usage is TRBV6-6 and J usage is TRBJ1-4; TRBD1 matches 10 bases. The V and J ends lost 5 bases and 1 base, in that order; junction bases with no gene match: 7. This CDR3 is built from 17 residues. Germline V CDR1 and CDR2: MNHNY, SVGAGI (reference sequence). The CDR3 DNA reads TGTGCCAGCAGTCGAGGGACAGGGGTAGTAACTAATGAAAAACTGTTTTTT. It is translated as CASSRGTGVVTNEKLFF.

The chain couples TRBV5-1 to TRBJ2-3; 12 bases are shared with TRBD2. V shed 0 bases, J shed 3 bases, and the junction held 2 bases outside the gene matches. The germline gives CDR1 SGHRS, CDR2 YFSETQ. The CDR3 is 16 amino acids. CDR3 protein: CASSLGTSGMTDTQYF. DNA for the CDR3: TGCGCCAGCAGCTTGGGGACTAGCGGGATGACAGATACGCAGTATTTT.

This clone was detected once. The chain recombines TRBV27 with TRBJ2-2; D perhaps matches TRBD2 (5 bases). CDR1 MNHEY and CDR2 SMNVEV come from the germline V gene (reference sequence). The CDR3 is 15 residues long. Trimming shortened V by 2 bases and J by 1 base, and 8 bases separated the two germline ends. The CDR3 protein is CASSLGAVNTGELFF. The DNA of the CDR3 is TGTGCCAGCAGTTTAGGAGCGGTGAACACCGGGGAGCTGTTTTTT.

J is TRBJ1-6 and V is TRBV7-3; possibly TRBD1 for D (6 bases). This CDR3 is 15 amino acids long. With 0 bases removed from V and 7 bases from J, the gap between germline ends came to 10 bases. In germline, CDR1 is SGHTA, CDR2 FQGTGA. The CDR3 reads CASSLTGQGNSPLHF. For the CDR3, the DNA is TGTGCCAGCAGCTTAACGGGGCAGGGGAATTCACCCCTCCACTTT.

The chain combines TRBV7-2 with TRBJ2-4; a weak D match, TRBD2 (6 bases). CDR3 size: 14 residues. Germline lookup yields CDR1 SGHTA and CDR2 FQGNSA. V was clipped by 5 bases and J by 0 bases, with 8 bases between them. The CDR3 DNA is TGTGCCAGCAGCCCGGGACTAGCCAAAAACATTCAGTACTTC. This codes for CASSPGLAKNIQYF. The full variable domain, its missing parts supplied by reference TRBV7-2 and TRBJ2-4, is GAGVSQSPSNKVTEKGKDVELRCDPISGHTALYWYRQSLGQGLEFLIYFQGNSAPDKSGLPSDRFSAERTGGSVSTLTIQRTQQEDSAVYLCASSPGLAKNIQYFGAGTRLSVL.

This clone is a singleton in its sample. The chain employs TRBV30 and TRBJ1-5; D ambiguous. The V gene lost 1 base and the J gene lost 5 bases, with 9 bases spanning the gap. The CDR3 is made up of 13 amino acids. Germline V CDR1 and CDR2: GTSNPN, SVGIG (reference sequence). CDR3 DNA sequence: TGTGCCTGGAGTGCCCGAAGTGATCAGCCCCAGCATTTT. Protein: CAWSARSDQPQHF. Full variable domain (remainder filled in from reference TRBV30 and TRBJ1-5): SQTIHQWPATLVQPVGSPLSLECTVEGTSNPNLYWYRQAAGRGLQLLFYSVGIGQISSEVPQNLSASRPQDRQFILSSKKLLLSDSGFYLCAWSARSDQPQHFGDGTRLSIL.

CDR3 residues: CASSLQGVYEQYF. The DNA of the CDR3 is TGTGCCAGCAGTTTACAGGGGGTCTACGAGCAGTACTTC. The V and J genes are TRBV27 and TRBJ2-7; 7 nucleotides line up with TRBD1. Germline loops: CDR1 MNHEY, CDR2 SMNVEV (reference sequence). This CDR3 has 13 residues. V shed 2 bases, J shed 3 bases, and the junction held 1 base outside the gene matches.

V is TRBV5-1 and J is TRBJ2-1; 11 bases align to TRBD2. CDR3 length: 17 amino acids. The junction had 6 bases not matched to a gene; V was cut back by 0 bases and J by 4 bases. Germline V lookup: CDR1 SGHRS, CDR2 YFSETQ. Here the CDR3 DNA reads TGCGCCAGCAGCTTGGTTTGGGCTAGCGGGAGGTACAATGAGCAGTTCTTC. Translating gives CASSLVWASGRYNEQFF.